Listed below are T cell receptor beta chains from one sample, sequenced in a study of immune characterization of retroperitoneal liposarcoma. TCRdb recomputed calls from the PCR reads with MiXCR, one row per CDR3 protein. Here the sample spans 9,900 or so distinct CDR3 sequences, 25% to 30% being singletons. The sequenced sample was tumor tissue. These receptors originate from a male donor with retroperitoneal liposarcoma. CDR3s include the opening cysteine and the closing phenylalanine or tryptophan. The D gene is left open where the match is weak. The size entry is marked missing in some rows and otherwise reads once, few, many or a size class.

v_call,d_call,clone_size,j_call,cdr3_aa,cdr3_nt
TRBV10-1,TRBD1,few,TRBJ2-3,CASSRTGPDTQYF,TGCGCCAGCAGTCGGACAGGGCCAGATACGCAGTATTTT
TRBV7-2,TRBD1,medium-sized,TRBJ2-1,CASSFGTEYNEQFF,TGTGCCAGCAGCTTCGGGACAGAATACAATGAGCAGTTCTTC
TRBV6-4,-,-,TRBJ1-1,CASSDGPYTEAFF,TGTGCCAGCAGTGACGGTCCCTACACTGAAGCTTTCTTT
TRBV27,-,medium-sized,TRBJ2-1,CASSLSDIGRGNEQFF,TGTGCCAGCAGTTTATCGGACATAGGACGGGGCAATGAGCAGTTCTTC
TRBV6-1,-,large,TRBJ2-7,CASSALEGVPYEQYF,TGTGCCAGCAGTGCCTTAGAAGGGGTCCCCTACGAGCAGTACTTC
TRBV27,TRBD1,medium-sized,TRBJ2-3,CASSLYDIGGSSTDTQYF,TGTGCCAGCAGTTTATACGACATAGGGGGCTCTAGCACAGATACGCAGTATTTT
TRBV6-1,-,few,TRBJ2-5,CASSGLLGGETQYF,TGTGCCAGCAGCGGCCTTTTGGGGGGAGAGACCCAGTACTTC
TRBV11-2,-,-,TRBJ2-1,CASSPPGALYNEQFF,TGTGCCAGCAGCCCTCCCGGCGCCTTATACAATGAGCAGTTCTTC
TRBV11-2,-,few,TRBJ2-1,CASSFAGPNYEQFF,TGTGCCAGCAGCTTCGCCGGGCCCAACTACGAGCAGTTCTTC
TRBV6-1,-,many,TRBJ2-7,CASSSGLINGEQYF,TGTGCCAGCAGTTCTGGGTTAATCAACGGCGAGCAGTACTTC
TRBV6-1,-,-,TRBJ1-1,CASSWEDPRTEAFF,TGTGCCAGCAGTTGGGAGGATCCTCGGACTGAAGCTTTCTTT
TRBV7-8,-,many,TRBJ2-5,CASSTLTRKETQYF,TGTGCCAGCAGCACACTGACTAGGAAGGAGACCCAGTACTTC
TRBV12-3/TRBV12-4,TRBD1,-,TRBJ1-4,CASSLGQAPNEKLFF,TGTGCCAGCAGTTTGGGACAGGCACCTAATGAAAAACTGTTTTTT
TRBV6-5,-,-,TRBJ2-3,CASSQSTDTQYF,TGTGCCAGCAGTCAGTCCACAGATACGCAGTATTTT
TRBV7-2,-,-,TRBJ2-3,CASSLLGGADTQYF,TGTGCCAGCAGCTTACTCGGGGGCGCAGATACGCAGTATTTT
TRBV10-1,-,-,TRBJ2-2,CASSEFRGTNTGELFF,TGCGCCAGCAGTGAATTTAGAGGGACGAACACCGGGGAGCTGTTTTTT
TRBV6-1,-,many,TRBJ2-1,CASSPRGWDEQFF,TGTGCCAGCAGTCCCCGGGGGTGGGATGAGCAGTTCTTC
TRBV7-8,-,-,TRBJ1-5,CASSLVVAARDQPQHF,TGTGCCAGCAGCTTAGTAGTGGCGGCGCGCGATCAGCCCCAGCATTTT
TRBV27,-,-,TRBJ2-1,CASSAGGMGNEQFF,TGTGCCAGCAGTGCAGGGGGGATGGGAAATGAGCAGTTCTTC
TRBV7-6,-,medium-sized,TRBJ2-3,CASSLAALDTQYF,TGTGCCAGCAGCTTAGCGGCCCTGGATACGCAGTATTTT
TRBV7-2,-,-,TRBJ2-3,CASSFRQSTDTQYF,TGTGCCAGCAGCTTTCGGCAGAGCACAGATACGCAGTATTTT
TRBV12-3/TRBV12-4,-,-,TRBJ2-5,CASSLEVGQTQYF,TGTGCCAGCAGTCTGGAGGTAGGGCAGACCCAGTACTTC
TRBV7-2,-,many,TRBJ2-2,CASSSGTALNTGELFF,TGTGCCAGCAGCTCCGGGACGGCCCTTAACACCGGGGAGCTGTTTTTT
TRBV12-3/TRBV12-4,-,many,TRBJ2-4,CASSLSPLPQVGIQYF,TGTGCCAGCAGTTTATCTCCTCTTCCCCAAGTAGGCATTCAGTACTTC
TRBV11-3,-,few,TRBJ2-1,CASSPGLFVETQFF,TGTGCCAGCAGCCCGGGACTGTTCGTAGAGACCCAGTTCTTC
TRBV7-2,-,-,TRBJ2-1,CASSYDSGMYNEQFF,TGTGCCAGCAGCTACGATAGCGGAATGTACAATGAGCAGTTCTTC